Following are 20 T cell receptor beta chains from one sample sequenced in a study of T-cell memory formation after mild COVID-19. TCRdb processed the 5' RACE reads anew with MiXCR; each CDR3 protein has one entry. Of around 7,200 distinct CDR3 sequences in the sample, approximately 33% were seen once. The material sequenced was PBMCs or a T cell subset sorted from them (not recorded which). Receptors were obtained from an adult woman who had mild COVID-19 (a few samples of this study predate the infection). Cell type and time point are not known.

The chain recombines TRBV11-2 with TRBJ1-2; TRBD1 is a possible D gene (6 bases). Germline V gene lookup returns CDR1 SGHAT and CDR2 FQNNGV. V was trimmed by 5 bases and J by 5 bases, leaving 21 bases between them. The CDR3 sequence is 16 residues long. The CDR3 DNA is TGTGCCAGCAGCCGGGACGCGGCAGGGGCGCCTTATGGCTACACCTTC. Translating gives CASSRDAAGAPYGYTF.

The V gene is TRBV7-3, the J gene TRBJ1-1; possible D gene TRBD1, 5 bases. The V gene lost 2 bases and the J gene lost 3 bases, with 10 bases spanning the gap. The CDR3 sequence is 14 residues long. Germline lookup yields CDR1 SGHTA and CDR2 FQGTGA. The CDR3 DNA sequence: TGTGCCAGCAGCTTAGGGGCCCAGTACACTGAAGCTTTCTTT. It encodes CASSLGAQYTEAFF.

The V call is TRBV12-3 or TRBV12-4, the J call TRBJ2-1; TRBD2 might be the D (6 bases). V lost 6 bases, J lost 3 bases, and 15 bases lay in between. The CDR3 has 15 residues. The CDR3 DNA reads TGTGCCAGCAGCCTCGGGAGAAGCGGCTACAATGAGCAGTTCTTC. It codes for CASSLGRSGYNEQFF.

The chain couples TRBV5-1 to TRBJ2-7; no definite D call. Trimming left V 0 bases short and J 5 bases short, with 21 bases between. Looked up from germline, CDR1 is SGHRS and CDR2 is YFSETQ. There are 17 residues in the CDR3. The DNA for the CDR3 is TGCGCCAGCAGCTTGGGTCCCATAGCTCCACTTTTGGACGAGCAGTACTTC. Amino acid sequence: CASSLGPIAPLLDEQYF.

At least ten counts were recorded for this clonotype. J is TRBJ2-7 and V is TRBV5-4; unclear D gene. The CDR3 is 15 amino acids. Germline CDR1 SGHNT, CDR2 YYREEE (reference sequence). V was cut by 1 base and J by 1 base, with 12 bases left in between. The CDR3, as DNA: TGTGCCAGCAGCTTGCCCCTAGGGATTTCCTACGAGCAGTACTTC. Translation: CASSLPLGISYEQYF.

J is TRBJ2-4 and V is TRBV12-3 or TRBV12-4; TRBD2 might be the D (5 bases). The CDR3 is 14 residues long. The V end was cut by 2 bases, the J end by 7 bases, with 12 bases between. CDR3 sequence reads: CASSLRGTGNIQYF. As DNA, the CDR3 is TGTGCCAGCAGTTTACGGGGTACGGGGAACATTCAGTACTTC.

V and J are TRBV6-2 or TRBV6-3 and TRBJ2-7; D uncertain. With 2 bases removed from V and 2 bases from J, the gap between germline ends came to 10 bases. Looked up from germline, CDR1 is MNHEY and CDR2 is SVGEGT. CDR3 length: 14 residues. The CDR3 sequence: CASSYDTTTYEQYV. CDR3 nucleotide sequence: TGTGCCAGCAGTTACGATACCACTACCTACGAGCAGTACGTC.

By sample share, this clonotype is medium-sized. The chain couples TRBV9 to TRBJ2-5; the match to TRBD1 covers 8 bases. The CDR3 length is 14 residues. Trimming at V came to 4 bases and at J to 4 bases, leaving 6 bases not matched to a gene. Germline loops: CDR1 SGDLS, CDR2 YYNGEE. As DNA, the CDR3 is TGTGCCAGCAGCAAGACAGGGGCGGGAGAGACCCAGTACTTC. This encodes CASSKTGAGETQYF.

This clonotype was detected many times. This sequence joins TRBV10-2 and TRBJ2-5, with 14 bases aligning to TRBD2. Germline V lookup: CDR1 WSHSY, CDR2 SAAADI. The CDR3 is 17 amino acids. Trimming removed 6 bases from V and 3 bases from J; junction bases left unmatched: 9. The CDR3 nucleotides are TGCGCCAGCAGGGGACTAGCGGGAGCGAAGAGTAAAGAGACCCAGTACTTC. Its protein is CASRGLAGAKSKETQYF.

This clonotype is deemed medium-sized. The rearrangement links TRBV7-2 to TRBJ2-2, with TRBD2 matching over 11 bases. This CDR3 spans 16 amino acids. J lost 6 bases, V lost 5 bases, and 8 bases had no gene match. Per germline, CDR1 SGHTA and CDR2 FQGNSA. The CDR3 coding sequence is TGTGCCAGCAGCCTTACACCGGGACTAGCGGCCGGGGAGCTGTTTTTT. Translated: CASSLTPGLAAGELFF.

This clonotype is labeled as medium-sized. The genes are TRBV20-1 and TRBJ1-2; D is unclear. CDR3 length: 16 residues. Germline V gene sequence: CDR1 DFQATT, CDR2 SNEGSKA (reference sequence). V lost 3 bases and J 10 bases, leaving 27 bases between the germline ends. CDR3 bases: TGCAGTGCTAGCATTCCTATTCGCAACGGCATTTACGCCTACACCTTC. The encoded protein is CSASIPIRNGIYAYTF.

There are many counts of this clonotype. The J gene is TRBJ1-5, the V gene TRBV18; TRBD1 matches at 8 bases. After removal of 3 bases from V and 2 bases from J, the junction contained 6 bases not matched to a gene. The CDR3 loop spans 16 amino acids. Germline V gene lookup returns CDR1 KGHSH and CDR2 LQKENI. The CDR3: CASSPGTGVRNQPQHF. The CDR3 DNA is TGTGCCAGCTCACCCGGGACAGGAGTCCGCAATCAGCCCCAGCATTTT.

Many counts were recorded for this clonotype. V and J are TRBV9 and TRBJ2-5; D not resolved. The germline V gene encodes CDR1 SGDLS and CDR2 YYNGEE. CDR3 length equals 12 residues. Trimming pared 4 bases from V and 3 bases from J, leaving 7 bases between. The CDR3 sequence is CASSPGEETQYF. In DNA, the CDR3 is TGTGCCAGCAGCCCGGGTGAAGAGACCCAGTACTTC.

This clonotype is labeled medium-sized. The chain carries TRBV20-1 and TRBJ1-6, with 7 positions matching TRBD1. The V gene end was trimmed by 5 bases and the J gene end by 9 bases; junction bases not matched to a gene: 10. The CDR3 is made up of 14 amino acids. The germline gives CDR1 DFQATT, CDR2 SNEGSKA (reference sequence). The CDR3 region is CSAQTGLGISPLHF. In DNA, the CDR3 is TGCAGTGCTCAGACAGGGCTTGGGATTTCACCCCTCCACTTT.

This clonotype is medium-sized within its sample. In nucleotides, the CDR3 is TGTGCCAGCAGCTTAGCGCTAGGGATCTATGGCTACACCTTC. Protein sequence: CASSLALGIYGYTF. This chain joins TRBV7-2 and TRBJ1-2; no clear D gene. This CDR3 contains 14 residues. Germline V CDR1 and CDR2: SGHTA, FQGNSA. Trimming removed 0 bases from V and 4 bases from J, with 9 bases in between.

This clonotype was picked up many times. The rearrangement uses TRBV5-1 and TRBJ2-1; the D is unclear. The germline V and J ends were trimmed by 7 bases and 0 bases, with 14 bases remaining between them. Germline V gene data show CDR1 as SGHRS and CDR2 as YFSETQ. The CDR3 is made up of 15 amino acids. The CDR3 bases are TGCGCCAGCGGCGACTTCCTTTTCTCCTACAATGAGCAGTTCTTC. Its translation: CASGDFLFSYNEQFF.

This clonotype was detected many times. The rearrangement links TRBV7-9 to TRBJ2-3, with 9 bases fitting TRBD2. CDR1 SEHNR and CDR2 FQNEAQ come from the germline V gene (reference sequence). The CDR3 is 13 amino acids. Trimming cost V 10 bases and J 4 bases; bases outside gene matches: 6. CDR3 coding DNA: TGTGCCATCGGCGGGGGGGCCCCAGATACGCAGTATTTT. This translates into CAIGGGAPDTQYF.

The chain has TRBV6-2 or TRBV6-3 and TRBJ1-1; D gene uncertain. Deletions cut 0 bases from V and 1 base from J, with 18 bases between. The CDR3 totals 18 residues. Germline V gene lookup returns CDR1 MNHEY and CDR2 SVGEGT. CDR3 coding DNA: TGTGCCAGCAGTTACTCGTCTAGGGAGGGTCTTCGGAACACTGAAGCTTTCTTT. Translating gives CASSYSSREGLRNTEAFF.

This clonotype was seen many times. This chain uses TRBV30 with TRBJ1-1; 8 bases are a match to TRBD1. The CDR3 extends over 15 amino acids. V trimming: 0 bases; J trimming: 1 base; junction bases outside the gene matches: 4. Germline loops: CDR1 GTSNPN, CDR2 SVGIG (reference sequence). The CDR3 DNA is TGTGCCTGGAGTGTACAGGGGGAAAAGAACACTGAAGCTTTCTTT. Its translation: CAWSVQGEKNTEAFF.

This clonotype was detected a few times. V and J are TRBV7-3 and TRBJ2-3, with 7 bases identical to TRBD2. This CDR3 has 15 amino acids. CDR1 is SGHTA, CDR2 FQGTGA, per germline. The junction had 8 bases not matched to a gene; V was cut back by 5 bases and J by 3 bases. The CDR3 nucleotides read TGTGCCAGCAGCCCAAATCCTAGCGGAACAGATACGCAGTATTTT. Amino acids: CASSPNPSGTDTQYF.